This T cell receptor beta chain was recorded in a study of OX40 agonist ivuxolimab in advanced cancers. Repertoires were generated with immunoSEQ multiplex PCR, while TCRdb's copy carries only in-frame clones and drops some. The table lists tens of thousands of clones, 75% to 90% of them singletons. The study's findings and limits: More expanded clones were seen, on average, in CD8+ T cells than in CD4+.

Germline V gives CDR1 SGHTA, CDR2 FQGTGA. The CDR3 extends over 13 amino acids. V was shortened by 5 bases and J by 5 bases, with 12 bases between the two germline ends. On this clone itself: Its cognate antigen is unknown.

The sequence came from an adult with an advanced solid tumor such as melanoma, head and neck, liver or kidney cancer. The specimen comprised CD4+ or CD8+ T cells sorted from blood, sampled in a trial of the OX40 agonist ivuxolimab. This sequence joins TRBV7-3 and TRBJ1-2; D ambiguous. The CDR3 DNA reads TGTGCCAGCAGCGGACCGATGAATTATGGCTACACCTTC. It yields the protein CASSGPMNYGYTF.